This is a list of T cell receptor beta chains from one sample in a study of identical twins. One entry per CDR3 protein, called by TCRdb with MiXCR from the 5' RACE reads. The sample lists 400,000 to 550,000 distinct CDR3 sequences; approximately 22% were seen once. These same records also appear under a second study, on T cells expressing NK-cell markers.

The sequenced material came from CD4+ T cells sorted from blood. The source is a woman between 18 and 29 years old in good health. The CDR3 runs from the conserved cysteine through the conserved F or W. D genes are given only for firm matches. Only part of the rows carry a size: once, few, many, or a class if the clone is expanded.

j_gene: TRBJ2-6; d_gene: TRBD2; abundance: many; v_gene: TRBV29-1; CDR3aa: CSVWGGTHSGANVLTF; CDR3nt: TGCAGCGTCTGGGGGGGGACCCACTCTGGGGCCAACGTCCTGACTTTC
j_gene: TRBJ2-2; d_gene: TRBD2; abundance: once; v_gene: TRBV9; CDR3aa: CASSATASGVTRGELFF; CDR3nt: TGTGCCAGCAGCGCCACGGCTAGCGGGGTTACGAGGGGGGAGCTGTTTTTT
j_gene: TRBJ2-1; d_gene: TRBD1; abundance: -; v_gene: TRBV10-2; CDR3aa: CASSPAGQGANEQFF; CDR3nt: TGCGCCAGCAGCCCCGCCGGACAGGGGGCCAATGAGCAGTTCTTC
j_gene: TRBJ2-7; d_gene: -; abundance: few; v_gene: TRBV20-1; CDR3aa: CSADRGVAGSYEQYF; CDR3nt: TGCAGTGCAGACAGAGGGGTCGCGGGCTCCTACGAGCAGTACTTC
j_gene: TRBJ1-2; d_gene: TRBD1; abundance: few; v_gene: TRBV6-5; CDR3aa: CASSYRWTGGRGYTF; CDR3nt: TGTGCCAGCAGTTACCGCTGGACAGGGGGCCGTGGCTACACCTTC
j_gene: TRBJ1-1; d_gene: TRBD1; abundance: few; v_gene: TRBV5-1; CDR3aa: CASSASRTGFFAFF; CDR3nt: TGCGCCAGCAGCGCTTCCAGGACAGGTTTCTTCGCTTTCTTT
j_gene: TRBJ2-2; d_gene: TRBD1; abundance: -; v_gene: TRBV6-2/TRBV6-3; CDR3aa: CASSYLERAGGEKYTGELFF; CDR3nt: TGTGCCAGCAGTTATCTCGAACGGGCAGGGGGCGAAAAGTATACCGGGGAGCTGTTTTTT
j_gene: TRBJ1-6; d_gene: -; abundance: many; v_gene: TRBV27; CDR3aa: CASSFIQYNSPLHF; CDR3nt: TGTGCCAGCAGTTTCATCCAATATAATTCACCCCTCCACTTT
j_gene: TRBJ2-2; d_gene: TRBD2; abundance: few; v_gene: TRBV5-1; CDR3aa: CASSFTGGTTGELFF; CDR3nt: TGCGCCAGCAGCTTCACGGGGGGGACCACCGGGGAGCTGTTTTTT
j_gene: TRBJ1-1; d_gene: -; abundance: -; v_gene: TRBV5-5; CDR3aa: CASSFPGGGNTEAFF; CDR3nt: TGTGCCAGCAGCTTCCCAGGAGGTGGTAACACTGAAGCTTTCTTT
j_gene: TRBJ1-2; d_gene: -; abundance: -; v_gene: TRBV2; CDR3aa: CASSDRGAGGYTF; CDR3nt: TGTGCCAGCAGTGATCGGGGGGCTGGGGGCTACACCTTC
j_gene: TRBJ1-1; d_gene: -; abundance: few; v_gene: TRBV7-9; CDR3aa: CASSHHVNTEAFF; CDR3nt: TGTGCCAGCAGCCATCACGTGAACACTGAAGCTTTCTTT
j_gene: TRBJ2-1; d_gene: TRBD2; abundance: few; v_gene: TRBV6-5; CDR3aa: CASRLAGVDEQFF; CDR3nt: TGTGCCAGCAGATTAGCGGGAGTCGACGAGCAGTTCTTC
j_gene: TRBJ1-2; d_gene: -; abundance: few; v_gene: TRBV29-1; CDR3aa: CSVGTGRSSNYGYTF; CDR3nt: TGCAGCGTTGGCACAGGCAGATCGTCTAACTATGGCTACACCTTC
j_gene: TRBJ2-1; d_gene: TRBD2; abundance: -; v_gene: TRBV6-2/TRBV6-3; CDR3aa: CASSFETSGRLNLFF; CDR3nt: TGTGCCAGCAGTTTCGAGACTAGCGGGCGCCTCAATCTGTTCTTC
j_gene: TRBJ1-6; d_gene: -; abundance: few; v_gene: TRBV7-9; CDR3aa: CASSLDPGNSPLHF; CDR3nt: TGTGCCAGCAGCCTGGACCCGGGTAATTCACCCCTCCACTTT
j_gene: TRBJ1-1; d_gene: -; abundance: few; v_gene: TRBV29-1; CDR3aa: CSVRGGQGTQMNTEAFF; CDR3nt: TGCAGCGTCCGAGGAGGGCAGGGGACCCAGATGAACACTGAAGCTTTCTTT
j_gene: TRBJ2-1; d_gene: TRBD2; abundance: -; v_gene: TRBV28; CDR3aa: CASSLAGAFYNEQFF; CDR3nt: TGTGCCAGCAGTTTAGCGGGAGCTTTCTACAATGAGCAGTTCTTC
j_gene: TRBJ2-5; d_gene: TRBD2; abundance: once; v_gene: TRBV9; CDR3aa: CASSVSSGSETQYF; CDR3nt: TGTGCCAGCAGCGTCTCTAGCGGGAGTGAGACCCAGTACTTC
j_gene: TRBJ2-5; d_gene: -; abundance: -; v_gene: TRBV5-1; CDR3aa: CASSFGSGTQYF; CDR3nt: TGCGCCAGCAGCTTCGGATCCGGGACCCAGTACTTC
j_gene: TRBJ1-2; d_gene: TRBD1; abundance: once; v_gene: TRBV10-3; CDR3aa: CATTGTAGYTF; CDR3nt: TGTGCCACCACAGGGACAGCTGGCTACACCTTC
j_gene: TRBJ2-7; d_gene: TRBD2; abundance: once; v_gene: TRBV14; CDR3aa: CASSQWGGPYEQYF; CDR3nt: TGTGCCAGCAGCCAGTGGGGAGGGCCCTACGAGCAGTACTTC
j_gene: TRBJ2-4; d_gene: TRBD2; abundance: few; v_gene: TRBV7-2; CDR3aa: CASSLVAGAGIQYF; CDR3nt: TGTGCCAGCAGCTTAGTAGCGGGAGCGGGCATTCAGTACTTC
j_gene: TRBJ2-1; d_gene: -; abundance: -; v_gene: TRBV7-2; CDR3aa: CASSPRLEQFF; CDR3nt: TGTGCCAGCAGCCCCCGGCTGGAGCAGTTCTTC
j_gene: TRBJ2-7; d_gene: -; abundance: -; v_gene: TRBV6-1; CDR3aa: CASSISGTLTYEQYF; CDR3nt: TGTGCCAGCAGCATATCCGGGACTCTTACCTACGAGCAGTACTTC
j_gene: TRBJ1-5; d_gene: -; abundance: few; v_gene: TRBV6-1; CDR3aa: CASSQKGLPNQPQHF; CDR3nt: TGTGCCAGCAGCCAGAAGGGACTTCCCAATCAGCCCCAGCATTTT
j_gene: TRBJ1-6; d_gene: -; abundance: -; v_gene: TRBV12-3/TRBV12-4; CDR3aa: CASKEQGNSPLHF; CDR3nt: TGTGCCAGCAAAGAACAGGGAAATTCACCCCTCCACTTT
j_gene: TRBJ2-5; d_gene: -; abundance: many; v_gene: TRBV12-3/TRBV12-4; CDR3aa: CASRKTRGTEETQYF; CDR3nt: TGTGCCAGCAGGAAGACCCGGGGGACTGAAGAGACCCAGTACTTC
j_gene: TRBJ1-2; d_gene: -; abundance: -; v_gene: TRBV10-3; CDR3aa: CAISDTGYYGYTF; CDR3nt: TGTGCCATCAGTGACACAGGGTACTATGGCTACACCTTC
j_gene: TRBJ2-7; d_gene: -; abundance: -; v_gene: TRBV5-1; CDR3aa: CASSSERPYEQYF; CDR3nt: TGCGCCAGCAGCTCGGAACGGCCCTACGAGCAGTACTTC
j_gene: TRBJ1-5; d_gene: TRBD1; abundance: -; v_gene: TRBV12-3/TRBV12-4; CDR3aa: CASSYQGAYQPQHF; CDR3nt: TGTGCCAGCAGTTACCAGGGGGCTTATCAGCCCCAGCATTTT
j_gene: TRBJ2-7; d_gene: -; abundance: few; v_gene: TRBV20-1; CDR3aa: CSARDRRLGWDEQYF; CDR3nt: TGCAGTGCTAGAGATCGACGCCTGGGGTGGGACGAGCAGTACTTC
j_gene: TRBJ2-1; d_gene: -; abundance: many; v_gene: TRBV12-3/TRBV12-4; CDR3aa: CASSSEGNEQFF; CDR3nt: TGTGCCAGCAGCTCCGAGGGCAATGAGCAGTTCTTC
j_gene: TRBJ2-7; d_gene: -; abundance: -; v_gene: TRBV20-1; CDR3aa: CSALRAQGYEQYF; CDR3nt: TGCAGTGCTCTCCGGGCCCAGGGCTACGAGCAGTACTTC
j_gene: TRBJ1-5; d_gene: TRBD1; abundance: -; v_gene: TRBV14; CDR3aa: CASSRGQAQPQHF; CDR3nt: TGTGCCAGCAGCCGAGGACAGGCTCAGCCCCAGCATTTT
j_gene: TRBJ2-7; d_gene: -; abundance: few; v_gene: TRBV3-1; CDR3aa: CASSQDQGEQYF; CDR3nt: TGTGCCAGCAGCCAAGATCAGGGCGAGCAGTACTTC
j_gene: TRBJ2-5; d_gene: TRBD2; abundance: few; v_gene: TRBV10-3; CDR3aa: CAIMPSGSETQYF; CDR3nt: TGTGCCATCATGCCTAGCGGGAGCGAGACCCAGTACTTC
j_gene: TRBJ2-2; d_gene: TRBD1; abundance: many; v_gene: TRBV5-5; CDR3aa: CASSLWTGGIGELFF; CDR3nt: TGTGCCAGCAGCTTATGGACAGGGGGTATCGGGGAGCTGTTTTTT
j_gene: TRBJ2-1; d_gene: -; abundance: -; v_gene: TRBV6-5; CDR3aa: CASSSEAVPYNEQFF; CDR3nt: TGTGCCAGCAGTTCCGAAGCGGTTCCCTACAATGAGCAGTTCTTC
j_gene: TRBJ1-2; d_gene: TRBD1; abundance: few; v_gene: TRBV6-5; CDR3aa: CASSYIGQGKDLGYTF; CDR3nt: TGTGCCAGCAGTTATATTGGACAGGGAAAAGACTTGGGCTACACCTTC
j_gene: TRBJ1-2; d_gene: TRBD1; abundance: -; v_gene: TRBV20-1; CDR3aa: CSALQGPNYGYTF; CDR3nt: TGCAGTGCTTTACAGGGGCCTAACTATGGCTACACCTTC